The entry below gives a single T cell receptor beta chain sequence along with its context. Its specificity is not known. These data come from a study of T cell responses to AZD1222 COVID-19 vaccine. Study-level findings and limits: The sample set comprised mostly white British donors with more females, and clonal diversity was possibly underestimated. The study reported that nearly half of spike-specific TCRs target unmutated variant regions.

The CDR3 is 13 amino acids. V lost 1 base and J lost 11; bases outside the gene matches: 7. Germline V gene sequence: CDR1 LGHDT, CDR2 YNNKEL (reference sequence). Libraries were prepared by immunoSEQ multiplex PCR; TCRdb keeps only in-frame clonotypes and omits some of them. Of 130,000 or so clones detected, over 90% appear once; the ten largest clones hold around 0.91%. The sequence was collected from an adult in good health. The J gene is TRBJ1-1, the V gene TRBV3-1 (or the pseudogene TRBV3-2); 7 bases map to TRBD1. The specimen comprised peripheral blood, sampled on day 0 of AZD1222 vaccination. Here the CDR3 reads CASSQATGWGAFF. CDR3 nucleotide sequence: TGTGCCAGCAGCCAAGCGACAGGGTGGGGGGCTTTCTTT.